The 17 T cell receptor beta chains given below trace back to one sample, sequenced in a study of blood T cell repertoires in COVID-19. Assay: immunoSEQ multiplex PCR; the TCRdb copy retains only in-frame clones and omits some. The sample has around 300,000 clones; approximately 91% are singletons. The sample consisted of peripheral blood. Receptors originate from a woman aged 40 to 49 who had recovered from COVID-19.

The genes are TRBV7-2 and TRBJ2-5; 9 bases match TRBD1. The germline CDR1 and CDR2 sequences are SGHTA and FQGNSA. The V and J ends lost 2 bases and 1 base, in that order; junction bases with no gene match: 5. CDR3 length: 16 amino acids. The CDR3 bases are TGTGCCAGCAGCTTATCTTTGGACAGGGGCCAAGAGACCCAGTACTTC. Translated: CASSLSLDRGQETQYF.

This sequence joins TRBV2 and TRBJ2-5, with TRBD2 matching over 12 bases. CDR3 length equals 17 residues. Germline V CDR1 and CDR2: SNHLY, FYNNEI. V lost 1 base, J lost 4 bases, and 7 bases stayed unmatched. In nucleotides, the CDR3 is TGTGCCAGCAGTGAAGAGCTAGCGGGAGGGCCGTTAGAGACCCAGTACTTC. The encoded protein is CASSEELAGGPLETQYF.

The chain carries TRBV3-1 (or the pseudogene TRBV3-2) and TRBJ1-1; the D gene is possibly TRBD1 (6 bases). This CDR3 has 15 amino acids. V shed 4 bases and J shed 4 bases, with 16 bases lying between them. Germline V gene sequence: CDR1 LGHDT, CDR2 YNNKEL (reference sequence). Here the CDR3 reads CASSPRGALGTEAFF. Written as DNA, the CDR3 is TGTGCCAGCAGCCCTCGGGGGGCTTTGGGCACTGAAGCTTTCTTT.

The chain is built from TRBV9 and TRBJ2-7, with 14 bases that match TRBD2. V dropped 4 bases and J dropped 7; count of bases not matched to a gene: 16. Germline V gene lookup returns CDR1 SGDLS and CDR2 YYNGEE. This CDR3 comprises 18 residues. The CDR3 DNA reads as TGTGCCAGCAGCACCGCCGGGACTAGCGGGAGTAATCGGGGGGAGCAGTACTTC. Protein product: CASSTAGTSGSNRGEQYF.

CDR3 sequence: CASSLLQGLNQPQHF. The CDR3 DNA follows: TGTGCCAGCAGCCTCCTGCAGGGTCTCAATCAGCCCCAGCATTTT. The V call is TRBV28, the J call TRBJ1-5; tentative D call: TRBD1 (5 bases). Germline CDR1 is MDHEN and CDR2 is SYDVKM. Trimming took 6 bases from V and 3 from J, leaving 15 bases between them. CDR3 length equals 15 residues. Full variable domain (missing parts from reference TRBV28 and TRBJ1-5): DVKVTQSSRYLVKRTGEKVFLECVQDMDHENMFWYRQDPGLGLRLIYFSYDVKMKEKGDIPEGYSVSREKKERFSLILESASTNQTSMYLCASSLLQGLNQPQHFGDGTRLSIL.

The V and J genes are TRBV28 and TRBJ2-1; D is perhaps TRBD2 (6 bases). The CDR3 is 16 residues long. Germline lookup yields CDR1 MDHEN and CDR2 SYDVKM. V was shortened by 6 bases and J by 0 bases, with 15 bases between the two germline ends. CDR3 sequence: CASSSKRVSSYNEQFF. For the CDR3, the DNA is TGTGCCAGCAGCAGTAAGCGGGTGAGCTCCTACAATGAGCAGTTCTTC.

A single count supports this clone. The chain carries TRBV12-3 or TRBV12-4 and TRBJ2-1, with D possibly TRBD2 on 6 matching bases. V lost 5 bases and J 9 bases, leaving 11 bases between the germline ends. The CDR3 spans 12 residues. CDR3 sequence (DNA): TGTGCCAGCAGTCCAGCGGGCCCTGAGCAGTTCTTC. Residues: CASSPAGPEQFF.

V gene TRBV2 combines with J gene TRBJ2-7, with a weak D call TRBD2 (6 bases). The CDR3 covers 13 residues. Trimming pared 8 bases from V and 4 bases from J, leaving 15 bases between. Per the germline V gene, CDR1 is SNHLY and CDR2 is FYNNEI. The CDR3 sequence is CASQRELPYEQYF. The CDR3 DNA sequence: TGTGCCAGCCAACGGGAGTTACCTTACGAGCAGTACTTC.

This chain connects TRBV15 to TRBJ2-7; 10 nucleotides agree with TRBD2. The V and J ends lost 0 bases and 0 bases, in that order; junction bases with no gene match: 5. Germline CDR1 is LNHNV and CDR2 is YYDKDF (reference sequence). This CDR3 is 17 amino acids long. CDR3 sequence reads: CATSRDPRTSGSYEQYF. The CDR3 nucleotides are TGTGCCACCAGCAGAGATCCGCGGACTAGCGGCTCCTACGAGCAGTACTTC. Full variable domain (remainder filled in from reference TRBV15 and TRBJ2-7): DAMVIQNPRYQVTQFGKPVTLSCSQTLNHNVMYWYQQKSSQAPKLLFHYYDKDFNNEADTPDNFQSRRPNTSFCFLDIRSPGLGDTAMYLCATSRDPRTSGSYEQYFGPGTRLTVT.

V gene TRBV7-9 combines with J gene TRBJ2-3; D not certain. The CDR3 length is 17 residues. V lost 0 bases to trimming and J lost 3 bases, with 16 bases between them. Looked up from germline, CDR1 is SEHNR and CDR2 is FQNEAQ (reference sequence). CDR3 in DNA: TGTGCCAGCAGCTTAGCATTGGCTAGTGAATCAACAGATACGCAGTATTTT. Translated: CASSLALASESTDTQYF.

The CDR3 here is CASSPPGLAGDTGELFF. The CDR3, as DNA: TGTGCCAGCAGCCCTCCGGGACTAGCGGGAGACACCGGGGAGCTGTTTTTT. The rearrangement joins TRBV9 to TRBJ2-2; 14 positions agree with TRBD2. The ends lost 4 bases at V and 3 bases at J; junction bases unmatched: 5. CDR3 length equals 17 residues. Germline loops: CDR1 SGDLS, CDR2 YYNGEE.

The J gene is TRBJ2-1, the V gene TRBV7-2; the D gene is possibly TRBD2 (5 bases). Trimming left V 3 bases short and J 6 bases short, with 15 bases between. CDR1 is SGHTA, CDR2 FQGNSA, per germline. The CDR3 contains 15 residues. CDR3 nucleotide sequence: TGTGCCAGCAGCTTGCGGGTCCCTCCCTCCAATGAGCAGTTCTTC. This sequence encodes CASSLRVPPSNEQFF.

Concerning this clone itself: The sample holds other DNA sequences that translate to the same CDR3. As DNA, the CDR3 is TGTGCCAGCAGCTCAGGACTAGCGGGGTTAGATACGCAGTATTTT. This codes for CASSSGLAGLDTQYF. The rearrangement uses TRBV5-4 and TRBJ2-3; 12 bases are shared with TRBD2. V lost 3 bases, J lost 5 bases, and 4 bases stayed unmatched. The CDR3 is 15 residues long. Germline CDR1 SGHNT, CDR2 YYREEE (reference sequence).

This rearrangement joins TRBV6-4 to TRBJ2-1; 12 nucleotides line up with TRBD2. Looked up from germline, CDR1 is MRHNA and CDR2 is SNTAGT. The J segment lost 9 bases and the V segment lost 0 bases, leaving 3 bases of the junction unmatched. The CDR3 extends over 15 amino acids. The CDR3 nucleotides read TGTGCCAGCAGTGACTCGACTAGCGGGAGAAGTGAGCAGTTCTTC. The encoded protein is CASSDSTSGRSEQFF.

This clone has a single count. The rearrangement joins TRBV18 to TRBJ2-1; TRBD2 matches 14 bases. The junction had 7 bases not matched to a gene; V was cut back by 3 bases and J by 3 bases. The germline V gene encodes CDR1 KGHSH and CDR2 LQKENI. This CDR3 is built from 18 residues. The CDR3 is CASSPGTSGRVGYNEQFF. The CDR3 nucleotides are TGTGCCAGCTCACCGGGGACTAGCGGGAGAGTTGGCTACAATGAGCAGTTCTTC.

This chain connects TRBV25-1 to TRBJ1-5; 8 bases fit TRBD1. Germline lookup yields CDR1 MGHDK and CDR2 SYGVNS. J gave up 3 bases and V 8 bases, and 6 bases lay outside the gene matches. The CDR3 totals 14 residues. This chain's CDR3 is CASSSGGHNQPQHF. In DNA form, the CDR3 reads TGTGCCAGCTCGTCAGGGGGCCACAATCAGCCCCAGCATTTT.

In its sample, this clone was seen a few times. The chain carries TRBV2 and TRBJ2-1, with 9 bases matching TRBD1. The CDR3 consists of 15 residues. Germline assignment: CDR1 SNHLY and CDR2 FYNNEI. V was clipped by 8 bases and J by 5 bases; unmatched bases: 10. Written as DNA, the CDR3 is TGTGCCAGCCGGAGCGGACAGGGGTCCGACAATGAGCAGTTCTTC. Protein: CASRSGQGSDNEQFF.